This T cell receptor (beta chain) is drawn from a study of T cell responses to AZD1222 COVID-19 vaccine. Overall study: Timing groups of about 4 and about 12 weeks for second doses were pooled.

The protocol was immunoSEQ multiplex PCR, while the TCRdb copy is restricted to in-frame clones and leaves out a portion. The sample carries some 150,000 clones, under 95% recorded once. Germline V CDR1 and CDR2: SGHTA, FQGNSA. CDR3 length: 13 amino acids. Trimming took off 4 bases at V and 4 bases at J, with 10 bases between the two ends. The study, taken as a whole, reports: White British ancestry dominated among donors, who included more females, and clonal diversity was possibly underestimated. The breadth and depth of Spike-specific TCRs increased once two AZD1222 doses had been given.

On this clone itself: Its antigen is still unknown.

The chain joins TRBV7-2 to TRBJ1-1; TRBD1 is a possible D gene (5 bases). Here the sequenced sample was peripheral blood, taken on day 0 of AZD1222 vaccination. This receptor was identified in an adult in good health. As DNA, the CDR3 is TGTGCCAGCAGCTATCACGGGGCCACTGAAGCTTTCTTT. Its protein product is CASSYHGATEAFF.